This TCR beta chain originates from a study of beta chain features in type 1 diabetes. The entirety of the isolated RNA underwent reverse transcription, so expressed TCRB transcripts were sequenced. The protocol was immunoSEQ multiplex PCR, while the TCRdb copy is restricted to in-frame clones and leaves out a portion. The data show 450,000 to 600,000 clones, with roughly 30% seen just once and around 0.065% held by the top ten. This clone came up a few times. The germline V gene has CDR1 GTSNPN and CDR2 SVGIG (reference sequence). The CDR3 has 15 amino acids. Trimming removed 0 bases from V and 6 bases from J, with 14 bases in between.

This TCR derives from a young man in good health. V and J are TRBV30 and TRBJ1-4, with D perhaps matching TRBD1 (6 bases). The sequenced material came from naive CD4+ T cells from blood. The CDR3 reads CAWSVGAGAYEKLFF. Written as DNA, the CDR3 is TGTGCCTGGAGTGTGGGAGCAGGGGCGTATGAAAAACTGTTTTTT.